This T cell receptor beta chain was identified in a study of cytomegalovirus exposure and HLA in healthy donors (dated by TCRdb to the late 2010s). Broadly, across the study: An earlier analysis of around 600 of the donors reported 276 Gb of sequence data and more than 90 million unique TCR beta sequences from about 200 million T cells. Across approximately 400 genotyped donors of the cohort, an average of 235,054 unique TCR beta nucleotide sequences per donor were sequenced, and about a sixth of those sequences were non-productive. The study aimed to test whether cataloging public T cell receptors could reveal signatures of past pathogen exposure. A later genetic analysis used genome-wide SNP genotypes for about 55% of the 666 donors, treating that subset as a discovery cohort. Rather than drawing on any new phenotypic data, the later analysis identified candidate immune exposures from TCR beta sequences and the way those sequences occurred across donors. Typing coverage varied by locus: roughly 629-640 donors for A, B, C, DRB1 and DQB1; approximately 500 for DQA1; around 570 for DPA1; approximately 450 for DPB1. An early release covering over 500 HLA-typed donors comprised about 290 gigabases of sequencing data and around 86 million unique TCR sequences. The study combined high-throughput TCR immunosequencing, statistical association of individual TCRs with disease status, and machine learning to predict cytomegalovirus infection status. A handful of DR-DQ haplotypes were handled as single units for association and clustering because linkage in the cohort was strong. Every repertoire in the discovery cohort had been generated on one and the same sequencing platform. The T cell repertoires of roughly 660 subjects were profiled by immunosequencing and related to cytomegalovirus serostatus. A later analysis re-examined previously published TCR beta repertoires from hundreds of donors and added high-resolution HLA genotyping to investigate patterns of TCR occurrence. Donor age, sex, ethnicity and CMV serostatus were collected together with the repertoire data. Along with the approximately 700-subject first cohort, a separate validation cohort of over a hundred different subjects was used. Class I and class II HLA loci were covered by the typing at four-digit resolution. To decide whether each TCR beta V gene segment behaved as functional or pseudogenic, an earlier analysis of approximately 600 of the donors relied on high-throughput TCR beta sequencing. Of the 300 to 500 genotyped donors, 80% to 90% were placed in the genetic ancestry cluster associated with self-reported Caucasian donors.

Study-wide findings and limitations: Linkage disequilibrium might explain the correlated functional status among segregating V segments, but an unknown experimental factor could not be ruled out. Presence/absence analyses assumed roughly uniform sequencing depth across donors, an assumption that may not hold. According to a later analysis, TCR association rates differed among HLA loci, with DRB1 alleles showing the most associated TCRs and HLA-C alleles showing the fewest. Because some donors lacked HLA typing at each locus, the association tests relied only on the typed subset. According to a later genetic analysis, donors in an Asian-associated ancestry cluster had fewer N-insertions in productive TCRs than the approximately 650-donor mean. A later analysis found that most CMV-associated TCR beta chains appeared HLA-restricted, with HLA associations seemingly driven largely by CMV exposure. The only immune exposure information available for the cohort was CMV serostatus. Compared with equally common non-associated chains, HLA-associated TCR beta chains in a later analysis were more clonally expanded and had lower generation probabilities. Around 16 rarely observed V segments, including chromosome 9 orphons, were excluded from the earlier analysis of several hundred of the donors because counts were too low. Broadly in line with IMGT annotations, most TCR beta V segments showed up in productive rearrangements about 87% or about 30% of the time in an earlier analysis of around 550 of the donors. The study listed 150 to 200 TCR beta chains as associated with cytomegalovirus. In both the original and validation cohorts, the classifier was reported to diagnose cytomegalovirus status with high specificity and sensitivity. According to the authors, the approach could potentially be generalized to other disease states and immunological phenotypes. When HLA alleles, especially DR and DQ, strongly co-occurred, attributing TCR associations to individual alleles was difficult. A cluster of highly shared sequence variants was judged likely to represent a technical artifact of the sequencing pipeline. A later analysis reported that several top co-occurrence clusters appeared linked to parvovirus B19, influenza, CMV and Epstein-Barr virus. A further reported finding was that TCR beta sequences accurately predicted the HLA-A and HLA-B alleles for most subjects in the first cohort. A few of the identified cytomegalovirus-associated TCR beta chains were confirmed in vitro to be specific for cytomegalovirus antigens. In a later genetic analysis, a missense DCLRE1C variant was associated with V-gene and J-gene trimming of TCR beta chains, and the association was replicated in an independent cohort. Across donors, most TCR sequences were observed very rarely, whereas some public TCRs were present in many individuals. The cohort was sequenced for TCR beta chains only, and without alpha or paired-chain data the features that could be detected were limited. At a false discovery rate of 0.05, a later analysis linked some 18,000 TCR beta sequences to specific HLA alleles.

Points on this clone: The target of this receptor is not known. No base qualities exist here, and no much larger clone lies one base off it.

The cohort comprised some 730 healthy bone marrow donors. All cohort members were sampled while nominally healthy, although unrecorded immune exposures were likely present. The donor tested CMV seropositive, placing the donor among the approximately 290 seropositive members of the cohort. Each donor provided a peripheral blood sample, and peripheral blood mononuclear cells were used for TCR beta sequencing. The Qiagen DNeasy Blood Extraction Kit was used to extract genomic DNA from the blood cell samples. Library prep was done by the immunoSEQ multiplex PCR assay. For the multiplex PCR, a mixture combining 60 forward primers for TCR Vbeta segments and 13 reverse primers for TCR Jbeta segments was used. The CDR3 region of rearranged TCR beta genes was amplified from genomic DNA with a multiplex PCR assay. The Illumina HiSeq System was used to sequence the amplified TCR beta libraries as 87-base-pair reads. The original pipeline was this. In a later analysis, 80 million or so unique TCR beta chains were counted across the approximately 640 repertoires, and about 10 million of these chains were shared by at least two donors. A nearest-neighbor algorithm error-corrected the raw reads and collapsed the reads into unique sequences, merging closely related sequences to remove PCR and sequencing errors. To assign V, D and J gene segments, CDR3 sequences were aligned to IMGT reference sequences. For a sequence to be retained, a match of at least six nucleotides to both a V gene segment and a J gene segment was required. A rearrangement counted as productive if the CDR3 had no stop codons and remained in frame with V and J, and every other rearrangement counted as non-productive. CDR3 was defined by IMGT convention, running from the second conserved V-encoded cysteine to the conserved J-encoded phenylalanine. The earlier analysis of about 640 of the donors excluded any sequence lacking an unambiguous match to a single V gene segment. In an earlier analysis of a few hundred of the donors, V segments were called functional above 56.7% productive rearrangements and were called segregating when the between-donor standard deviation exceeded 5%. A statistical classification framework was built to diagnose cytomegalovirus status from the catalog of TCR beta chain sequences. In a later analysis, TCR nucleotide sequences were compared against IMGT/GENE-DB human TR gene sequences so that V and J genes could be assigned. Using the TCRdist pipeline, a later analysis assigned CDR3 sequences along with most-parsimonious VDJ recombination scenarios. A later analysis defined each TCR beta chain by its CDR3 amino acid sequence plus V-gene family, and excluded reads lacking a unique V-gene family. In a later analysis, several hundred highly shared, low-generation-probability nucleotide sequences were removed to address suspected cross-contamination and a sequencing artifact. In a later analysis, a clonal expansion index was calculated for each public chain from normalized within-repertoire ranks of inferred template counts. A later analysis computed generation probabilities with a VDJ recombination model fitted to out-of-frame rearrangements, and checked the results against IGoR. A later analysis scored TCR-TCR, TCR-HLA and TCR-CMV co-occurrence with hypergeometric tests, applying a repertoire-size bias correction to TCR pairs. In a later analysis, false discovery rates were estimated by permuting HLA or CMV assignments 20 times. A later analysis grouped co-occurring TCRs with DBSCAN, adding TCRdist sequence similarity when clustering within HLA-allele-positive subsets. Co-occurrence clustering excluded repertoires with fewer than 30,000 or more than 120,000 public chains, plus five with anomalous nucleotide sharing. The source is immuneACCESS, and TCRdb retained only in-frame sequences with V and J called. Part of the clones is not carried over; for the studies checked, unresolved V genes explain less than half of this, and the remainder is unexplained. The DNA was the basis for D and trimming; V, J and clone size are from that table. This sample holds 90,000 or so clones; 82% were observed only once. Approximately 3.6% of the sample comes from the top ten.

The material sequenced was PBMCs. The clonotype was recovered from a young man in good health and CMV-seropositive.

The DNA is TGTGCCAGCAGAACCGGTCCCGGGACAGGAAACACTGAAGCTTTCTTT. Its amino acids are CASRTGPGTGNTEAFF. The V and J genes are TRBV28 and TRBJ1-1, and 8 bases in between align with TRBD1. Inclusive of the bounding cysteine and phenylalanine, the CDR3 is 16 residues long. Only CDR3 DNA remains: 48 bases, in frame from the first base. CDR1 and CDR2 (MDHEN, SYDVKM) derive from the germline V gene. Clipping removes 6 bases from V and 2 bases from J, with 11 as the unmatched junction base count.